This is a list of T cell receptor beta chains from one sample in a study of T cell changes during pregnancy in multiple sclerosis. The method was immunoSEQ multiplex PCR; TCRdb's version includes in-frame clones alone and lacks a portion of them. The sample has approximately 110,000 clones, just over 90% seen once. Sample: peripheral blood, taken after pregnancy. These receptors were taken from a female donor with multiple sclerosis, enrolled in a pregnancy study. Each CDR3 is given with its conserved first and last residue. The order of the fields is J gene, V gene, clone size, D gene, CDR3 DNA, CDR3 protein. The D gene is left open where the match is weak. Rows give clone size only sometimes, using once, few, many, or a class for an expanded clone.

j_call: TRBJ1-1
v_call: TRBV11-2
clone_size: -
d_call: TRBD1
cdr3_nt: TGTGCCAGCAGCCCCCGCGGGACAGGGAACACTGAAGCTTTCTTT
cdr3_aa: CASSPRGTGNTEAFF

j_call: TRBJ1-4
v_call: TRBV7-8
clone_size: -
d_call: -
cdr3_nt: TGTGCCAGCAGCCCTTCGCGTCGGGGGAGCCGGGGTGAAAAACTGTTTTTT
cdr3_aa: CASSPSRRGSRGEKLFF

j_call: TRBJ2-3
v_call: TRBV10-2
clone_size: -
d_call: TRBD1
cdr3_nt: TGCGCCAGCAGTCCCGGGGACAGGTTTCGCACAGATACGCAGTATTTT
cdr3_aa: CASSPGDRFRTDTQYF

j_call: TRBJ1-1
v_call: TRBV7-8
clone_size: -
d_call: -
cdr3_nt: TGTGCCAGCAGCTTAGTAAGGGGGTACGCTGAAGCTTTCTTT
cdr3_aa: CASSLVRGYAEAFF

j_call: TRBJ2-3
v_call: TRBV20-1
clone_size: -
d_call: -
cdr3_nt: TGCAGTGCCCTCTCTTATACGCAGTATTTT
cdr3_aa: CSALSYTQYF

j_call: TRBJ1-3
v_call: TRBV5-6
clone_size: -
d_call: -
cdr3_nt: TGTGCCAGCAGCCTAGGCCGCGCTGGAAACACCATATATTTT
cdr3_aa: CASSLGRAGNTIYF

j_call: TRBJ2-2
v_call: TRBV25-1
clone_size: -
d_call: TRBD1
cdr3_nt: TGTGCCAGCAGCTTTAGACAGGGGAGAGCAGACACCGGGGAGCTGTTTTTT
cdr3_aa: CASSFRQGRADTGELFF

j_call: TRBJ2-6
v_call: TRBV9
clone_size: -
d_call: TRBD1
cdr3_nt: TGTGCCAGCAGCCATACCAAAGGGACAGCAGAAACCCCTTTAGCTGGGGCCAACGTCCTGACTTTC
cdr3_aa: CASSHTKGTAETPLAGANVLTF

j_call: TRBJ2-1
v_call: TRBV19
clone_size: -
d_call: -
cdr3_nt: TGTGCCAGTAGTATGACAGGAGATATCAATTCTGAGCAGTTCTTC
cdr3_aa: CASSMTGDINSEQFF

j_call: TRBJ2-2
v_call: TRBV27
clone_size: -
d_call: -
cdr3_nt: TGTGCCAGCAGTTTCACCCCAGGGGCCGGGGAGCTGTTTTTT
cdr3_aa: CASSFTPGAGELFF

j_call: TRBJ2-1
v_call: TRBV13
clone_size: few
d_call: TRBD1
cdr3_nt: TGTGCCAGCAGCCAAAGGACAGGGGAGGATGAGCAGTTCTTC
cdr3_aa: CASSQRTGEDEQFF

j_call: TRBJ2-3
v_call: TRBV5-1
clone_size: -
d_call: -
cdr3_nt: TGCGCCAGCAGCTTGGCAGGGTTCCCCACAGATACGCAGTATTTT
cdr3_aa: CASSLAGFPTDTQYF

j_call: TRBJ2-1
v_call: TRBV2
clone_size: -
d_call: -
cdr3_nt: TGTGCCGTTGGCTCACACCTCAATGAGCAGTTCTTC
cdr3_aa: CAVGSHLNEQFF

j_call: TRBJ1-4
v_call: TRBV27
clone_size: -
d_call: -
cdr3_nt: TGTGCCAGCAGTCCTTCCGGGGTCGGCCATGAAAAACTGTTTTTT
cdr3_aa: CASSPSGVGHEKLFF

j_call: TRBJ1-4
v_call: TRBV27
clone_size: -
d_call: -
cdr3_nt: TGTGCCAGCAGGTCCGGACTCCGGCATGAAAAACTGTTTTTT
cdr3_aa: CASRSGLRHEKLFF

j_call: TRBJ2-2
v_call: TRBV7-6
clone_size: once
d_call: -
cdr3_nt: TGTGCCAGCAGCTTTTCGAGTAACACCGGGGAGCTGTTTTTT
cdr3_aa: CASSFSSNTGELFF

j_call: TRBJ2-2
v_call: TRBV6-1
clone_size: -
d_call: -
cdr3_nt: TGTGCCAGCAGTGGACAGAACACCGGGGAGCTGTTTTTT
cdr3_aa: CASSGQNTGELFF

j_call: TRBJ2-3
v_call: TRBV11-2
clone_size: -
d_call: -
cdr3_nt: TGTGCCAGCAGCTTTTATGGCACAGATACGCAGTATTTT
cdr3_aa: CASSFYGTDTQYF

j_call: TRBJ2-7
v_call: TRBV2
clone_size: -
d_call: TRBD2
cdr3_nt: TGTGCCAGCAACAGCGGGGGAGCCTACGAGCAGTACTTC
cdr3_aa: CASNSGGAYEQYF

j_call: TRBJ1-6
v_call: TRBV27
clone_size: -
d_call: -
cdr3_nt: TGTGCCAGCAGTTTACAGCAGGGTTCTAATTCACCCCTCCACTTT
cdr3_aa: CASSLQQGSNSPLHF

j_call: TRBJ1-5
v_call: TRBV9
clone_size: -
d_call: TRBD1
cdr3_nt: TGTGCCAGCAGCGAGACAGGGATGAGCAATCAGCCCCAGCATTTT
cdr3_aa: CASSETGMSNQPQHF

j_call: TRBJ2-1
v_call: TRBV13
clone_size: -
d_call: TRBD2
cdr3_nt: TGTGCCAGCAGCATACCGGTTAGCGGGGGAGGGAATGAGCAGTTCTTC
cdr3_aa: CASSIPVSGGGNEQFF

j_call: TRBJ2-1
v_call: TRBV9
clone_size: -
d_call: -
cdr3_nt: TGTGCCAGCAGCGCCCCCCTCGGCTCCTACAATGAGCAGTTCTTC
cdr3_aa: CASSAPLGSYNEQFF

j_call: TRBJ2-1
v_call: TRBV15
clone_size: -
d_call: -
cdr3_nt: TGTGCCACCAGCACTTACGGCAATGAGCAGTTCTTC
cdr3_aa: CATSTYGNEQFF

j_call: TRBJ2-1
v_call: TRBV5-1
clone_size: -
d_call: -
cdr3_nt: TGCGCCAGCAGCTTGGATCCAGCGCACTCCTACAATGAGCAGTTCTTC
cdr3_aa: CASSLDPAHSYNEQFF

j_call: TRBJ2-3
v_call: TRBV7-2
clone_size: -
d_call: -
cdr3_nt: TGTGCCAGCAGCTTACAGCGGTTAGGCACAGATACGCAGTATTTT
cdr3_aa: CASSLQRLGTDTQYF

j_call: TRBJ2-6
v_call: TRBV29-1
clone_size: -
d_call: TRBD1
cdr3_nt: TGCAGCGTTGGAGGTTGGGGGACAGGGGCCTCTATCGGGGCCAACGTCCTGACTTTC
cdr3_aa: CSVGGWGTGASIGANVLTF

j_call: TRBJ1-6
v_call: TRBV18
clone_size: -
d_call: TRBD1
cdr3_nt: TGTGCCAGCTCACCGGGACAGAATAATTCACCCCTCCACTTT
cdr3_aa: CASSPGQNNSPLHF

j_call: TRBJ2-1
v_call: TRBV4-1
clone_size: -
d_call: TRBD2
cdr3_nt: TGCGCCAGCAGCCTGCGGGGGTCCAGCTCCTACAATGAGCAGTTCTTC
cdr3_aa: CASSLRGSSSYNEQFF

j_call: TRBJ1-5
v_call: TRBV6-1
clone_size: -
d_call: -
cdr3_nt: TGTGCCATCGCGAAGTACAGGGAGAGCAATCAGCCCCAGCATTTT
cdr3_aa: CAIAKYRESNQPQHF

j_call: TRBJ2-7
v_call: TRBV27
clone_size: -
d_call: TRBD1
cdr3_nt: TGTGCCAGCAGTTTACCGGGACAGGGGTTATACGAGCAGTACTTC
cdr3_aa: CASSLPGQGLYEQYF

j_call: TRBJ2-5
v_call: TRBV5-1
clone_size: -
d_call: TRBD2
cdr3_nt: TGCGCCAGCAATCAACTAGCGGGGGCAGCGGGTGGAGAGACCCAGTACTTC
cdr3_aa: CASNQLAGAAGGETQYF

j_call: TRBJ1-6
v_call: TRBV2
clone_size: -
d_call: -
cdr3_nt: TGTGCCAGCAGTGAAGGCGGCGGATCCTATAATTCACCCCTCCACTTT
cdr3_aa: CASSEGGGSYNSPLHF

j_call: TRBJ2-1
v_call: TRBV9
clone_size: once
d_call: TRBD2
cdr3_nt: TGTGCCAGCAGCTCACCATTGGGGGGGGTAGGTGACAATGAGCAGTTCTTC
cdr3_aa: CASSSPLGGVGDNEQFF

j_call: TRBJ1-3
v_call: TRBV6-6
clone_size: -
d_call: -
cdr3_nt: TGTGCCAGCAGTTATTCCAGTCCTGGAAACACCATATATTTT
cdr3_aa: CASSYSSPGNTIYF

j_call: TRBJ1-3
v_call: TRBV10-3
clone_size: -
d_call: TRBD1
cdr3_nt: TGTGCCATCAGTGAGAGACAGGGGATTAGGAACACCATATATTTT
cdr3_aa: CAISERQGIRNTIYF

j_call: TRBJ1-1
v_call: TRBV30
clone_size: -
d_call: TRBD1
cdr3_nt: TGTGCCTGGACCAGGGGGACGAACACTGAAGCTTTCTTT
cdr3_aa: CAWTRGTNTEAFF

j_call: TRBJ2-3
v_call: TRBV4-1
clone_size: -
d_call: -
cdr3_nt: TGCGCCAGCAGCCAAGATCCCCCCCCAAACACAGATACGCAGTATTTT
cdr3_aa: CASSQDPPPNTDTQYF